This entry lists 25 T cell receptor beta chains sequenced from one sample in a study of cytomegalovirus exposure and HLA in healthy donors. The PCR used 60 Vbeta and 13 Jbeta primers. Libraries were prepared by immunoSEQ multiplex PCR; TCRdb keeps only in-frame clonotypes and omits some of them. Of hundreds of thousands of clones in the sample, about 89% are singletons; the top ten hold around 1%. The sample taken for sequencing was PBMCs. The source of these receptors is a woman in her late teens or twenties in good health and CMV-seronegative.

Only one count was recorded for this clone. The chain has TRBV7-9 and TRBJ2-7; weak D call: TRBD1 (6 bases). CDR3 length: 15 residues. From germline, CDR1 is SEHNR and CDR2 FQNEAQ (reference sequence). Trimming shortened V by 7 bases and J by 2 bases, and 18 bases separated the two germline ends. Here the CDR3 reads CASTQTRGPTYEQYF. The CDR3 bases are TGTGCCAGCACCCAAACCAGGGGCCCTACCTACGAGCAGTACTTC.

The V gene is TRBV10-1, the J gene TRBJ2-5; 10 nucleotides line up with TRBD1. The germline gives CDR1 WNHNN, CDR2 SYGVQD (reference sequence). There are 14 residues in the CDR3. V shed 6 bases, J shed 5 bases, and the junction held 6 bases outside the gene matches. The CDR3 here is CASRPGTGAETQYF. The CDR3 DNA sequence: TGCGCCAGCAGGCCCGGGACAGGGGCGGAGACCCAGTACTTC.

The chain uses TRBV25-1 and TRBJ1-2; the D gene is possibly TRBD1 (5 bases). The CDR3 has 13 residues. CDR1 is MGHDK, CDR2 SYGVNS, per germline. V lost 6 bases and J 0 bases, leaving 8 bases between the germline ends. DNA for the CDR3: TGTGCCAGCAGCCGGGGGTCTAACTATGGCTACACCTTC. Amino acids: CASSRGSNYGYTF.

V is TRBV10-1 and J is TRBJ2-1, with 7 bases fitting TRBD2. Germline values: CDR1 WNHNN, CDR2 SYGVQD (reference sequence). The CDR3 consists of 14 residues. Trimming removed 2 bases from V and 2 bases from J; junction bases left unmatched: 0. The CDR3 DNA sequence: TGCGCCAGCAGTGAGAGCGGGACCTACAATGAGCAGTTCTTC. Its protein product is CASSESGTYNEQFF.

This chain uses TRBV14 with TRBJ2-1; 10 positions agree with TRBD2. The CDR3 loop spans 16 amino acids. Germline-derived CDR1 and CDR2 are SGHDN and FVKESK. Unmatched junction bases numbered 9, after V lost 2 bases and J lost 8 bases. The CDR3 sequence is CASSQRVAGGVHEQFF. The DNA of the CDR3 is TGTGCCAGCAGCCAACGGGTAGCGGGGGGCGTACATGAGCAGTTCTTC.

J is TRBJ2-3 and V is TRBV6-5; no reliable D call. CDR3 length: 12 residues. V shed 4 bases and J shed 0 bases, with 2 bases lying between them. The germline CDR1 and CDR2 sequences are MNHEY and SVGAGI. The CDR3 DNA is TGTGCCAGCAGTTCTAGCACAGATACGCAGTATTTT. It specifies CASSSSTDTQYF.

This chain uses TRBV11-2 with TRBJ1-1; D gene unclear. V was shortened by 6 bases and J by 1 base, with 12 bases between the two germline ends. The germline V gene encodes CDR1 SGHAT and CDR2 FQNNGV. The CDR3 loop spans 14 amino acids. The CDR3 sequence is CASRFSYGNTEAFF. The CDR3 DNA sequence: TGTGCCAGCAGGTTTAGCTATGGGAACACTGAAGCTTTCTTT.

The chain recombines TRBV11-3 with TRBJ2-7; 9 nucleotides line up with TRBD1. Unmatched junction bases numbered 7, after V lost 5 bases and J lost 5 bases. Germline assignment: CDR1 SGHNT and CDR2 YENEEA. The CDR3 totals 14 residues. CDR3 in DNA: TGTGCCAGCAGCCTAGGACAGGGGTTCGACGAGCAGTACTTC. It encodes CASSLGQGFDEQYF.

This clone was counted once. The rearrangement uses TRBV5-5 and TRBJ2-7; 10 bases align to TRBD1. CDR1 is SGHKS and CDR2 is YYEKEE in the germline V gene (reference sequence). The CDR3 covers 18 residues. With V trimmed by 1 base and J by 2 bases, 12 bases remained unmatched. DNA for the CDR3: TGTGCCAGCAGCTTGAGGACAGGGGGTGTAAGCGGCCCCTACGAGCAGTACTTC. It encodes CASSLRTGGVSGPYEQYF.

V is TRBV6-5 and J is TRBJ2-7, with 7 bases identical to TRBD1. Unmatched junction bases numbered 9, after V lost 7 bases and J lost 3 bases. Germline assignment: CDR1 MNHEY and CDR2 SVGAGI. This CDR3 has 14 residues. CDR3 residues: CASKRQGHNYEQYF. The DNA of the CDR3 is TGTGCCAGCAAACGACAGGGTCATAACTACGAGCAGTACTTC.

CDR3 region: CASSYERGFYNEQFF. CDR3 coding DNA: TGTGCCAGCAGTTACGAGCGGGGTTTCTACAATGAGCAGTTCTTC. The chain recombines TRBV6-6 with TRBJ2-1; 7 nucleotides match TRBD2. The CDR3 length is 15 residues. Per the germline V gene, CDR1 is MNHNY and CDR2 is SVGAGI (reference sequence). V was clipped by 2 bases and J by 3 bases; unmatched bases: 4.

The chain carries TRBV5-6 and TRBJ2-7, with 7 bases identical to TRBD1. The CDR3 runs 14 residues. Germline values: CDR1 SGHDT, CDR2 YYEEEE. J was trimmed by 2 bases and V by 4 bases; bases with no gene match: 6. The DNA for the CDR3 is TGTGCCAGCAGCGGGACAGAGAGTCCCTACGAGCAGTACTTC. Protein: CASSGTESPYEQYF.

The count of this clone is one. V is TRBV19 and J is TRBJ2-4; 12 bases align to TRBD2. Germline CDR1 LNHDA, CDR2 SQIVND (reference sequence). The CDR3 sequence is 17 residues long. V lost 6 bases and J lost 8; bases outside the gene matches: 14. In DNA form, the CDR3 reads TGTGCCAGTAGGCCCACTCGGGCTAGCGGGGGGGCAGACATTCAGTACTTC. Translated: CASRPTRASGGADIQYF.

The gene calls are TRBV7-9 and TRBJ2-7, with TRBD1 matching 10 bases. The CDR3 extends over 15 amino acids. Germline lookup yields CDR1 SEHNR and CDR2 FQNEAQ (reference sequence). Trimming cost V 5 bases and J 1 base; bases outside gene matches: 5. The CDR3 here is CASSPGQGESYEQYF. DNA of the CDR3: TGTGCCAGCAGCCCAGGACAGGGGGAATCCTACGAGCAGTACTTC. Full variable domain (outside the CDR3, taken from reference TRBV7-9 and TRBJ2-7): DTGVSQNPRHKITKRGQNVTFRCDPISEHNRLYWYRQTLGQGPEFLTYFQNEAQLEKSRLLSDRFSAERPKGSFSTLEIQRTEQGDSAMYLCASSPGQGESYEQYFGPGTRLTVT.

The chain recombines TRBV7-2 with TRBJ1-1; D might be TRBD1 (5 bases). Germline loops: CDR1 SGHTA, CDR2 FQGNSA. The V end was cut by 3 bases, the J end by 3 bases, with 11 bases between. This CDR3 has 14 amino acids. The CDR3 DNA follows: TGTGCCAGCAGCTTGGTGGCGGGGGACACTGAAGCTTTCTTT. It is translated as CASSLVAGDTEAFF.

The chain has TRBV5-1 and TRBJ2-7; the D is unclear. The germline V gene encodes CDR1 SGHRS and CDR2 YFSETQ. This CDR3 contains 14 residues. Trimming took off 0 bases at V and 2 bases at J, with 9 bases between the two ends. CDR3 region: CASSLAGLAYEQYF. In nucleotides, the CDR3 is TGCGCCAGCAGCTTGGCCGGTCTGGCCTACGAGCAGTACTTC. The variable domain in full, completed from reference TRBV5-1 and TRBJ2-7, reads KAGVTQTPRYLIKTRGQQVTLSCSPISGHRSVSWYQQTPGQGLQFLFEYFSETQRNKGNFPGRFSGRQFSNSRSEMNVSTLELGDSALYLCASSLAGLAYEQYFGPGTRLTVT.

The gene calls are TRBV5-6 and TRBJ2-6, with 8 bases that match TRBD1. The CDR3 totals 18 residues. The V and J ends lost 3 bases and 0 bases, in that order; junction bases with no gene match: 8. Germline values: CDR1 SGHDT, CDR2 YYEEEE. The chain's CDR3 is CASSSGTGAISGANVLTF. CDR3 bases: TGTGCCAGCAGCTCCGGGACAGGAGCTATCTCTGGGGCCAACGTCCTGACTTTC. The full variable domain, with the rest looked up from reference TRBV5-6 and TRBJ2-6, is DAGVTQSPTHLIKTRGQQVTLRCSPKSGHDTVSWYQQALGQGPQFIFQYYEEEERQRGNFPDRFSGHQFPNYSSELNVNALLLGDSALYLCASSSGTGAISGANVLTFGAGSRLTVL.

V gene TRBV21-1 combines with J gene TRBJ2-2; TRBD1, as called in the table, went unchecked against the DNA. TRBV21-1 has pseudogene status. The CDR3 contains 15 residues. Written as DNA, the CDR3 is TGTGCCAGCAGCAAAGCGCAGGTGCACACCGGGGAGCTGTTTTTT. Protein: CASSKAQVHTGELFF.

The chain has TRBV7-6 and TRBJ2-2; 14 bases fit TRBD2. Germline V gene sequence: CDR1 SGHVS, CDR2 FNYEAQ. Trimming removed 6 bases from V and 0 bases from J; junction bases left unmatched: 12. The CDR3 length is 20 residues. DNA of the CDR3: TGTGCCAGCAGTCGCCGGCGGACTAGCGGGGGGAGCTCGAACACCGGGGAGCTGTTTTTT. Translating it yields CASSRRRTSGGSSNTGELFF.

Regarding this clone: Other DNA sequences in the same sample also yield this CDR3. This chain's CDR3 is CAWAAGPISGNTIYF. The CDR3 bases are TGTGCCTGGGCAGCAGGGCCGATCTCTGGAAACACCATATATTTT. The V and J genes are TRBV30 and TRBJ1-3; a possible D gene is TRBD1 (5 bases). Trimming stripped 5 bases from V and 0 bases from J, with 14 bases between. Germline loops: CDR1 GTSNPN, CDR2 SVGIG (reference sequence). The CDR3 spans 15 residues. Full variable domain (missing parts from reference TRBV30 and TRBJ1-3): SQTIHQWPATLVQPVGSPLSLECTVEGTSNPNLYWYRQAAGRGLQLLFYSVGIGQISSEVPQNLSASRPQDRQFILSSKKLLLSDSGFYLCAWAAGPISGNTIYFGEGSWLTVV.

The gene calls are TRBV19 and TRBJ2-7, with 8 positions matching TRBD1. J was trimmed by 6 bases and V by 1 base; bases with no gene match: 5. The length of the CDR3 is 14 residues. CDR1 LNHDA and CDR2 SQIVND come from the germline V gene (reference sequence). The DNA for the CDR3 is TGTGCCAGTAGTATAGGCGGACAGGGATCCGAGCAGTACTTC. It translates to CASSIGGQGSEQYF.

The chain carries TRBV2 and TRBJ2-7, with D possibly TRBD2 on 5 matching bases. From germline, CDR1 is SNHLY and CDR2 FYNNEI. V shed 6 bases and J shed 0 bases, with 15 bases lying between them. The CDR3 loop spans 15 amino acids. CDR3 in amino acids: CASRGRRTDSYEQYF. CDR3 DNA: TGTGCCAGCAGGGGCCGGAGGACCGACTCCTACGAGCAGTACTTC.

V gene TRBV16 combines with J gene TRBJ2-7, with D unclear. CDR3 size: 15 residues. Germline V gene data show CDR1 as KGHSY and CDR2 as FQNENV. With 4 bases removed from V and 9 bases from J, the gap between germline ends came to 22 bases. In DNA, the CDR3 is TGTGCCAGCAGCCTTTCGATAATACCGCCGGGTAGGCAGTACTTC. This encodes CASSLSIIPPGRQYF.

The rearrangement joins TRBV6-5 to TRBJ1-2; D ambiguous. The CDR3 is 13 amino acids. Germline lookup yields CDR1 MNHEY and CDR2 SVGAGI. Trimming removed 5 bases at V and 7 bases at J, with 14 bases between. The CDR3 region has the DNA TGTGCCAGCAGTGGACTTCGGGAGCGTGGCTACACCTTC. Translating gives CASSGLRERGYTF.

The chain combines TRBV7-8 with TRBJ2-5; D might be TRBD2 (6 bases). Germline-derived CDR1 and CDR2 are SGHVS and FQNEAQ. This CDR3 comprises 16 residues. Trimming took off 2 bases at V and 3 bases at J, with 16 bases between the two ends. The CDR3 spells CASSLHRENRKETQYF. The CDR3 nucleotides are TGTGCCAGCAGCTTACACCGGGAGAATAGGAAAGAGACCCAGTACTTC. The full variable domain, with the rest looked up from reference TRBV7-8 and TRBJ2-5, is GAGVSQSPRYKVAKRGQDVALRCDPISGHVSLFWYQQALGQGPEFLTYFQNEAQLDKSGLPSDRFFAERPEGSVSTLKIQRTQQEDSAVYLCASSLHRENRKETQYFGPGTRLLVL.